This TCR beta chain was identified in a study of identical twins. General study points: The analysis was cross-sectional rather than longitudinal within donors.

Deletions cut 0 bases from V and 0 bases from J, with 8 bases between. The length of the CDR3 is 15 residues. Germline CDR1 LNHNV, CDR2 YYDKDF (reference sequence). TCRdb fed the 5' RACE reads into MiXCR, producing one record per CDR3 protein. The table lists hundreds of thousands of distinct CDR3 sequences, about 20% of them singletons, with roughly 14% in the top ten. As regards this clonotype: The antigen is not known.

With no exceptions, donors were healthy Caucasians. The same data also contributed to another study, on T cells expressing NK-cell markers. That source adds: From sorted CD3+CD56+NKG2C+, CD3+CD56+NKG2C- and CD3+CD56-NKG2C+ T cells came the TCR beta repertoires.

The sequenced sample consisted of PBMCs. This sequence was found in a woman between 18 and 29 years old in good health. This chain joins TRBV15 and TRBJ1-1; D is unclear. The CDR3 spells CATSRDPSLNTEAFF. CDR3 in DNA: TGTGCCACCAGCAGAGATCCGAGTTTGAACACTGAAGCTTTCTTT.